This TCR beta chain was documented in a study of shared clonotypes between healthy human individuals. General study results and limits: Sequencing depth was expected to affect clonotype sharing among donors.

About this clone itself: The antigen remains undetermined. This sample also contains other DNA sequences that code for the same CDR3.

Generated by immunoSEQ multiplex PCR, the TCRdb table keeps only in-frame clones and is missing some. The repertoire holds some 2,500,000 clones, around 93% seen once, with around 0.4% in the top ten. Sequencing used naive CD4+ T cells from PBMCs. Subset: CD45RA+ positively selected. This clonotype was obtained from a man younger than 35 in good health. Some clones in this sample may be carry-over from other donors' samples.

CDR3 sequence reads: CASSLVVGNTEAFF. In DNA, the CDR3 is TGTGCCAGCAGCTTAGTTGTCGGGAACACTGAAGCTTTCTTT. V and J are TRBV7-2 and TRBJ1-1; D gene ambiguous. CDR1 and CDR2 from the germline V gene are SGHTA and FQGNSA. The CDR3 sequence is 14 residues long. The V end lost 1 base, the J end lost 1 base, and 7 bases lay between the germline ends.